The rows below give T cell receptor beta chains drawn from one sample of a study of shared T cell receptors in the human thymus. Data came from immunoSEQ multiplex PCR; TCRdb stores just in-frame clones and leaves some out. The sample records about 380,000 clones, 95% being singletons. The material sequenced was thymocytes. These receptors were taken from a human donor. Both conserved end residues are part of each CDR3. The D gene is left open where the match is weak.

J gene | V gene | D gene | CDR3 protein | CDR3 DNA
TRBJ2-2 | TRBV6-4 | . | CASRHWDTGELFF | TGTGCCAGCAGGCATTGGGACACCGGGGAGCTGTTTTTT
TRBJ1-5 | TRBV15 | . | CATSLRPAQAQNQPQHF | TGTGCCACCAGCCTCAGACCCGCCCAGGCCCAAAATCAGCCCCAGCATTTT
TRBJ2-7 | TRBV2 | TRBD1 | CASSSPGTARYEQYF | TGTGCCAGCAGTTCCCCCGGGACAGCACGCTACGAGCAGTACTTC
TRBJ2-2 | TRBV10-1 | . | CASSAGPRVGELFF | TGCGCCAGCAGTGCCGGGCCCCGAGTGGGGGAGCTGTTTTTT
TRBJ1-5 | TRBV9 | . | CASSVGGLGNQPQHF | TGTGCCAGCAGCGTAGGGGGGCTTGGCAATCAGCCCCAGCATTTT
TRBJ2-5 | TRBV23-1 | . | CASSQRLIRVETQYF | TGCGCCAGCAGTCAGCGGCTAATCCGGGTGGAGACCCAGTACTTC
TRBJ2-5 | TRBV6-1 | TRBD2 | CASSGSSGRATRSETQYF | TGTGCCAGCAGTGGTTCTAGCGGGAGGGCCACGAGGTCGGAGACCCAGTACTTC
TRBJ1-5 | TRBV27 | TRBD1 | CASSSLRDRGMHQPQHF | TGTGCCAGCAGTTCCCTCCGGGACAGGGGGATGCATCAGCCCCAGCATTTT
TRBJ1-1 | TRBV15 | . | CATGDPEGKNTEAFF | TGTGCCACCGGGGACCCAGAAGGAAAGAACACTGAAGCTTTCTTT
TRBJ2-7 | TRBV7-2 | TRBD1 | CASSPRDRAYF | TGTGCCAGCAGCCCCCGGGACAGGGCGTACTTC
TRBJ2-7 | TRBV6-1 | TRBD2 | CASRYTSGMLNEQYF | TGTGCCAGCAGATATACTAGCGGGATGTTGAACGAGCAGTACTTC
TRBJ2-1 | TRBV9 | TRBD1 | CASSVNGTVPSYNEQFF | TGTGCCAGCAGCGTAAATGGGACAGTACCCTCCTACAATGAGCAGTTCTTC
TRBJ2-7 | TRBV5-6 | TRBD2 | CASSLRTSGRSYEQYF | TGTGCCAGCAGCTTGAGGACTAGCGGGAGATCCTACGAGCAGTACTTC
TRBJ1-2 | TRBV14 | TRBD1 | CASSQEAGGGHGYTF | TGTGCCAGCAGCCAAGAGGCCGGAGGGGGCCATGGCTACACCTTC
TRBJ1-3 | TRBV7-6 | . | CASSSAGGDSGNTIYF | TGTGCCAGCAGCTCCGCCGGGGGGGACTCTGGAAACACCATATATTTT
TRBJ2-7 | TRBV5-8 | TRBD1 | CASSTRTGVNGSEEQYF | TGTGCCAGCAGCACCCGTACAGGGGTAAACGGTTCTGAGGAGCAGTACTTC
TRBJ1-1 | TRBV2 | . | CASSVRVRNTEAFF | TGTGCCAGCAGTGTTAGGGTGCGGAACACTGAAGCTTTCTTT
TRBJ1-4 | TRBV28 | TRBD1 | CASSSRDRGGKLFF | TGTGCCAGCAGCTCCCGGGACAGGGGTGGAAAACTGTTTTTT